The next 30 T cell receptor beta chains were all read from a single sample in a study of blood T cell repertoires in COVID-19. Method: immunoSEQ multiplex PCR; TCRdb's copy keeps in-frame clones and lacks some. The table records about 310,000 clones, 90% of them present only once. Specimen: peripheral blood. These TCRs come from a woman aged 25 to 39 with COVID-19, enrolled during active disease.

The J gene is TRBJ1-1, the V gene TRBV11-2; TRBD1 might be the D (5 bases). The CDR3 has 15 residues. Trimming removed 4 bases from V and 4 bases from J, with 16 bases in between. Germline V gene data show CDR1 as SGHAT and CDR2 as FQNNGV. The CDR3 DNA reads as TGTGCCAGCAGCTCCCAGTCGGGGGTGGGCACTGAAGCTTTCTTT. It encodes CASSSQSGVGTEAFF. The whole variable domain, remainder taken from reference TRBV11-2 and TRBJ1-1, is EAGVAQSPRYKIIEKRQSVAFWCNPISGHATLYWYQQILGQGPKLLIQFQNNGVVDDSQLPKDRFSAERLKGVDSTLKIQPAKLEDSAVYLCASSSQSGVGTEAFFGQGTRLTVV.

This clone has only one observation. This chain connects TRBV28 to TRBJ1-5; D is unclear. The length of the CDR3 is 16 residues. Germline V gene data show CDR1 as MDHEN and CDR2 as SYDVKM. V was clipped by 4 bases and J by 2 bases, with 15 bases between them. Here the CDR3 DNA reads TGTGCCAGCAGTTCGCTAGGGCGGGTTGGCAATCAGCCCCAGCATTTT. Translating it yields CASSSLGRVGNQPQHF.

This chain connects TRBV10-3 to TRBJ1-3, with 7 positions matching TRBD1. Germline V lookup: CDR1 ENHRY, CDR2 SYGVKD. V was clipped by 10 bases and J by 0 bases; unmatched bases: 9. This CDR3 spans 15 amino acids. CDR3 coding DNA: TGTGCCAGCGGACAGGCGATGCTCTCTGGAAACACCATATATTTT. Translation: CASGQAMLSGNTIYF.

The V call is TRBV19, the J call TRBJ2-2, with D perhaps matching TRBD2 (6 bases). CDR1 LNHDA and CDR2 SQIVND come from the germline V gene (reference sequence). V gave up 8 bases and J gave up 2 bases, with 12 bases separating them. This CDR3 spans 14 amino acids. The CDR3 DNA reads as TGTGCCAGTGATAGCGGATTAAACACCGGGGAGCTGTTTTTT. It is translated as CASDSGLNTGELFF.

The chain employs TRBV30 and TRBJ2-5; 8 bases are shared with TRBD1. With V trimmed by 0 bases and J by 5 bases, 5 bases remained unmatched. CDR1 GTSNPN and CDR2 SVGIG come from the germline V gene (reference sequence). The CDR3 contains 14 residues. In DNA form, the CDR3 reads TGTGCCTGGAGTGTGGCAGGGGGCTTTGAGACCCAGTACTTC. Protein: CAWSVAGGFETQYF.

This chain joins TRBV30 and TRBJ2-1; 11 positions agree with TRBD2. Germline V gene sequence: CDR1 GTSNPN, CDR2 SVGIG (reference sequence). This CDR3 region has 16 residues. After removal of 1 base from V and 2 bases from J, the junction contained 4 bases not matched to a gene. The CDR3 is CAWSAVAGGPYNEQFF. CDR3 coding DNA: TGTGCCTGGAGTGCTGTAGCGGGAGGGCCCTACAATGAGCAGTTCTTC.

V is TRBV28 and J is TRBJ1-5; TRBD1 aligns across 8 bases. This CDR3 is built from 15 residues. From germline, CDR1 is MDHEN and CDR2 SYDVKM. Unmatched junction bases numbered 7, after V lost 5 bases and J lost 4 bases. The CDR3 DNA sequence: TGTGCCAGCAGTCCGGACAGGGTGGGGAATCAGCCCCAGCATTTT. This gives the protein CASSPDRVGNQPQHF.

The CDR3 nucleotides are TGCAGCGTTGATGCGGTGAACACTGAAGCTTTCTTT. Translation gives CSVDAVNTEAFF. The rearrangement joins TRBV29-1 to TRBJ1-1; D call uncertain. Germline values: CDR1 SQVTM, CDR2 ANQGSEA. This CDR3 has 12 amino acids. Trimming pared 3 bases from V and 0 bases from J, leaving 5 bases between.

The chain has TRBV7-3 and TRBJ1-1, with 9 bases aligning to TRBD1. V shed 2 bases, J shed 6 bases, and the junction held 4 bases outside the gene matches. CDR3 length: 14 amino acids. The germline V gene encodes CDR1 SGHTA and CDR2 FQGTGA. Here the CDR3 DNA reads TGTGCCAGCAGCTTAGGACAGGGGAGGTCTGAAGCTTTCTTT. Protein: CASSLGQGRSEAFF.

The V and J genes are TRBV7-9 and TRBJ1-1; 7 nucleotides line up with TRBD1. Per the germline V gene, CDR1 is SEHNR and CDR2 is FQNEAQ (reference sequence). V shed 0 bases and J 4 bases; nucleotides not matched to a gene: 5. The CDR3 runs 15 residues. Here the CDR3 DNA reads TGTGCCAGCAGCTTAGCGGACAGGCTATCCACTGAAGCTTTCTTT. It encodes CASSLADRLSTEAFF.

CDR3 bases: TGCGCCAGCAGCCAAGCCCTGTCCGGTGAGCAGTTCTTC. Translation: CASSQALSGEQFF. J is TRBJ2-1 and V is TRBV4-1; D gene ambiguous. This CDR3 is 13 amino acids long. V was cut by 1 base and J by 9 bases, with 10 bases left in between. Looked up from germline, CDR1 is MGHRA and CDR2 is YSYEKL.

In its sample, this clone was seen once. This rearrangement joins TRBV14 to TRBJ1-2, with a tentative D call TRBD1 (5 bases). The CDR3 is made up of 15 amino acids. With 1 base removed from V and 4 bases from J, the gap between germline ends came to 13 bases. Germline V gene data show CDR1 as SGHDN and CDR2 as FVKESK. In DNA form, the CDR3 reads TGTGCCAGCAGCCAAGCTAAGGACGGGGGCTATGGCTACACCTTC. Translating it yields CASSQAKDGGYGYTF.

The V gene is TRBV2, the J gene TRBJ1-2; D remains ambiguous. The CDR3 is made up of 15 amino acids. Germline V gene data show CDR1 as SNHLY and CDR2 as FYNNEI. Between the trimmed V and J ends, which lost 3 bases and 1 base, there was a span of 12 bases. The CDR3: CASSEQALLNYGYTF. DNA for the CDR3: TGTGCCAGCAGTGAGCAGGCTCTTCTTAACTATGGCTACACCTTC.

J is TRBJ2-7 and V is TRBV12-5, with 7 positions matching TRBD2. CDR1 LGHNT and CDR2 FRNRAP come from the germline V gene. The CDR3 totals 14 residues. V was pared by 4 bases and J by 4 bases, with 7 bases of the junction left unmatched. The CDR3 bases are TGTGCTAGTGGTTGGGGGGGTAGCATGTACGAGCAGTACTTC. Amino acid sequence: CASGWGGSMYEQYF. Drawing the rest from reference TRBV12-5 and TRBJ2-7, the complete variable domain is DARVTQTPRHKVTEMGQEVTMRCQPILGHNTVFWYRQTMMQGLELLAYFRNRAPLDDSGMPKDRFSAEMPDATLATLKIQPSEPRDSAVYFCASGWGGSMYEQYFGPGTRLTVT.

The chain joins TRBV6-5 to TRBJ2-7, with 8 positions matching TRBD1. Germline V gives CDR1 MNHEY, CDR2 SVGAGI. The CDR3 is 15 amino acids. After removal of 5 bases from V and 1 base from J, the junction contained 7 bases not matched to a gene. The CDR3 DNA reads as TGTGCCAGCAGTCGCCGGAGGGACAGGTCCTACGAGCAGTACTTC. It translates to CASSRRRDRSYEQYF.

The chain uses TRBV28 and TRBJ1-1; weak D call: TRBD1 (6 bases). Germline assignment: CDR1 MDHEN and CDR2 SYDVKM. The CDR3 covers 15 residues. V dropped 6 bases and J dropped 4 bases, with 18 bases sitting between them. CDR3 sequence reads: CASSPWGQLGTEAFF. For the CDR3, the DNA is TGTGCCAGCAGCCCTTGGGGGCAATTGGGCACTGAAGCTTTCTTT.

The rearrangement links TRBV7-8 to TRBJ1-1, with D possibly TRBD1 on 6 matching bases. Germline V CDR1 and CDR2: SGHVS, FQNEAQ. V was cut by 5 bases and J by 1 base, with 14 bases left in between. The CDR3 is made up of 15 amino acids. The CDR3 DNA follows: TGTGCCAGCAGCCCTACCGGGACAAAGAACACTGAAGCTTTCTTT. Its protein product is CASSPTGTKNTEAFF.

J is TRBJ1-3 and V is TRBV5-1; no clear D. CDR1 is SGHRS and CDR2 is YFSETQ in the germline V gene. This CDR3 is built from 12 residues. Deletions cut 4 bases from V and 2 bases from J, with 4 bases between. DNA of the CDR3: TGCGCCAGCAGCCTTCCTGGAAACACCATATATTTT. It specifies CASSLPGNTIYF.

This clone has only a few counts. The chain is built from TRBV5-4 and TRBJ2-2; possible D gene TRBD2, 6 bases. The CDR3 length is 15 residues. CDR1 and CDR2 from the germline V gene are SGHNT and YYREEE (reference sequence). The V end lost 0 bases, the J end lost 3 bases, and 9 bases lay between the germline ends. Written as DNA, the CDR3 is TGTGCCAGCAGCTTGGCAGGAGGGGACACCGGGGAGCTGTTTTTT. As protein: CASSLAGGDTGELFF.

In nucleotides, the CDR3 is TGTGCCAGTAGAGGGGGGGGCGCAAGTTTCTATGGCTACACCTTC. Its translation: CASRGGGASFYGYTF. The rearrangement uses TRBV19 and TRBJ1-2; tentative D call: TRBD1 (6 bases). Looked up from germline, CDR1 is LNHDA and CDR2 is SQIVND (reference sequence). CDR3 length equals 15 residues. V shed 6 bases and J shed 4 bases, with 18 bases lying between them.

The V gene is TRBV19, the J gene TRBJ1-1, with D tentatively TRBD1 (5 bases). The CDR3 is made up of 16 amino acids. Germline values: CDR1 LNHDA, CDR2 SQIVND (reference sequence). V was cut by 9 bases and J by 6 bases, with 26 bases left in between. The CDR3 bases are TGTGCCAGCTACCCTGAGGGGACTGGGCTACCCGCTGAAGCTTTCTTT. Its protein product is CASYPEGTGLPAEAFF.

This clone came up once. J is TRBJ1-6 and V is TRBV27; the match to TRBD1 covers 11 bases. The germline V gene has CDR1 MNHEY and CDR2 SMNVEV (reference sequence). Trimming took 3 bases from V and 10 from J; bases not matched to a gene: 5. The CDR3 is made up of 15 amino acids. The CDR3 sequence is CASSFGTGGGSPLHF. The CDR3, as DNA: TGTGCCAGCAGTTTCGGGACAGGGGGAGGATCACCCCTCCACTTT.

In DNA form, the CDR3 reads TGTGCCTGGAGTGGAAGACAGGGGATTCAGCCCCAGCATTTT. It translates to CAWSGRQGIQPQHF. This chain links TRBV30 with TRBJ1-5; 8 bases map to TRBD1. Germline V gene sequence: CDR1 GTSNPN, CDR2 SVGIG (reference sequence). The ends lost 1 base at V and 6 bases at J; junction bases unmatched: 5. The CDR3 loop spans 14 amino acids.

J is TRBJ2-2 and V is TRBV19; 11 nucleotides align to TRBD2. CDR1 and CDR2 from the germline V gene are LNHDA and SQIVND (reference sequence). The CDR3 sequence is 17 residues long. Germline trimming cut 3 bases from V and 6 bases from J; bases unmatched to any gene: 9. For the CDR3, the DNA is TGTGCCAGTAGTATTTCCACTAGCGGGAGCTTGTCCGGGGAGCTGTTTTTT. Amino acid sequence: CASSISTSGSLSGELFF.

The genes are TRBV19 and TRBJ2-1, with a weak D call TRBD2 (6 bases). Germline V gene lookup returns CDR1 LNHDA and CDR2 SQIVND (reference sequence). The V gene lost 0 bases and the J gene lost 7 bases, with 10 bases spanning the gap. The CDR3 has 14 amino acids. This CDR3 reads CASSIDAGRNEQFF. CDR3 DNA sequence: TGTGCCAGTAGTATAGATGCAGGGAGGAATGAGCAGTTCTTC.

This clone occurred once. This chain links TRBV3-1 (or the pseudogene TRBV3-2) with TRBJ2-7, with 10 nucleotides matching TRBD2. Germline CDR1 reads LGHDT; CDR2 reads YNNKEL (reference sequence). The V gene end was trimmed by 3 bases and the J gene end by 2 bases; junction bases not matched to a gene: 4. There are 15 residues in the CDR3. CDR3 nucleotides: TGTGCCAGCAGCCACGACAGCGGGAGGGCCTACGAGCAGTACTTC. Amino acid sequence: CASSHDSGRAYEQYF.

In this sample, this clone turned up a few times. The chain has TRBV4-1 and TRBJ2-7; D is perhaps TRBD2 (6 bases). Germline V gene sequence: CDR1 MGHRA, CDR2 YSYEKL. The length of the CDR3 is 16 residues. V lost 0 bases to trimming and J lost 0 bases, with 12 bases between them. In nucleotides, the CDR3 is TGCGCCAGCAGCCAAGATTCGGCGGGAAGCTCCTACGAGCAGTACTTC. This encodes CASSQDSAGSSYEQYF.

The chain links TRBV19 to TRBJ1-1; the D gene is possibly TRBD1 (6 bases). From germline, CDR1 is LNHDA and CDR2 SQIVND (reference sequence). The V end was cut by 4 bases, the J end by 2 bases, with 14 bases between. The CDR3 totals 15 residues. The chain's CDR3 is CASSTSRGANTEAFF. Here the CDR3 DNA reads TGTGCCAGTAGTACTTCCCGGGGGGCAAACACTGAAGCTTTCTTT.

The chain is built from TRBV2 and TRBJ1-4, with D tentatively TRBD1 (5 bases). CDR3 size: 14 residues. Germline CDR1 and CDR2: SNHLY and FYNNEI. Trimming removed 7 bases from V and 0 bases from J, with 9 bases in between. In nucleotides, the CDR3 is TGTGCCAGCACAGGGTCAGCAACTAATGAAAAACTGTTTTTT. As protein: CASTGSATNEKLFF.

The V gene is TRBV11-3, the J gene TRBJ2-1; D is perhaps TRBD1 (6 bases). Per germline, CDR1 SGHNT and CDR2 YENEEA. CDR3 length: 16 amino acids. Trimming left V 2 bases short and J 0 bases short, with 11 bases between. The CDR3 bases are TGTGCCAGCAGCTTATTTACAGGGAGCTCCTACAATGAGCAGTTCTTC. It translates to CASSLFTGSSYNEQFF.